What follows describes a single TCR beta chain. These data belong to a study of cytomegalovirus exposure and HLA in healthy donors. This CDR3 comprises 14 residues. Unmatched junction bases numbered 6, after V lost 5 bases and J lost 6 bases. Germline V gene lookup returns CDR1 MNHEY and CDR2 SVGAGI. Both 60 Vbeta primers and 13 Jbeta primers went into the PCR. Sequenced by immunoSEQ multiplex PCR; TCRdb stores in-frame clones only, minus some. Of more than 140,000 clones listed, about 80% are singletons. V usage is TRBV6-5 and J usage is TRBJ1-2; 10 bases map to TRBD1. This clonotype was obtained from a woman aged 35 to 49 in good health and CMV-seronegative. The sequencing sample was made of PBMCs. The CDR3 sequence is CASSQTGGLDGYTF. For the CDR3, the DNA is TGTGCCAGCAGTCAGACAGGGGGCTTGGATGGCTACACCTTC.